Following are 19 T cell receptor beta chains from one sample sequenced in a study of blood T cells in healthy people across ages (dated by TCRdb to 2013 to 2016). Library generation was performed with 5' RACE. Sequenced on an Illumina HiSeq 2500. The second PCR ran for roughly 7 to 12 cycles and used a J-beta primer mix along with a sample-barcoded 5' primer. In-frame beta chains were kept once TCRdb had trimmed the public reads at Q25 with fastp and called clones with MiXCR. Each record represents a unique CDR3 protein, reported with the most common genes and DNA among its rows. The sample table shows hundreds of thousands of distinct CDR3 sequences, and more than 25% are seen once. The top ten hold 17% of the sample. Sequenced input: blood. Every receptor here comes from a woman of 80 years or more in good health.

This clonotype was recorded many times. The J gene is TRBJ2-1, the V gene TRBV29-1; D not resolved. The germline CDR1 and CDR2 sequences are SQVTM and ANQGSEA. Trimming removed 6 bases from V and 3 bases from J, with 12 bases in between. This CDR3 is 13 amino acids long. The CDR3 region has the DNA TGCAGCGTGTGGGCACAGCTCTACAATGAGCAGTTCTTC. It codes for CSVWAQLYNEQFF.

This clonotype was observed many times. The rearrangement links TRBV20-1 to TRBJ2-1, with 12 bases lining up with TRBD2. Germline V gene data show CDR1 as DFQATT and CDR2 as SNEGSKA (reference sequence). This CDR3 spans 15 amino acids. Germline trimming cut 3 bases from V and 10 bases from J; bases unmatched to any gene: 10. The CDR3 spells CSASSASGGAGEQFF. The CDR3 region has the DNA TGCAGTGCTAGTAGCGCTAGCGGGGGGGCTGGGGAGCAGTTCTTC.

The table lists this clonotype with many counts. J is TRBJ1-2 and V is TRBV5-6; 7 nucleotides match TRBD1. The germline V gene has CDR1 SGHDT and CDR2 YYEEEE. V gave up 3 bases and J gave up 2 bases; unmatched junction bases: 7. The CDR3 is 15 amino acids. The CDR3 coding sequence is TGTGCCAGCAGCTCCTGGACAGGCTTGAACTATGGCTACACCTTC. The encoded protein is CASSSWTGLNYGYTF.

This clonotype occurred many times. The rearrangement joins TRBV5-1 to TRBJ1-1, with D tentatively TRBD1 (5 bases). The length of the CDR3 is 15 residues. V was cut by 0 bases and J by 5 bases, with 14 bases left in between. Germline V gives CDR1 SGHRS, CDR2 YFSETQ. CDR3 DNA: TGCGCCAGCAGCTTGGCCGACAGCTGGGGAACTGAAGCTTTCTTT. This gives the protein CASSLADSWGTEAFF.

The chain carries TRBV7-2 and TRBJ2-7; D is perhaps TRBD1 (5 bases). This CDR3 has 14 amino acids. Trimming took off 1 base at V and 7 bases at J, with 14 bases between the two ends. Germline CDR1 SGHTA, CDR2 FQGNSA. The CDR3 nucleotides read TGTGCCAGCAGCTTAGTAGACAGCTTCAATGAGCAGTACTTC. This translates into CASSLVDSFNEQYF.

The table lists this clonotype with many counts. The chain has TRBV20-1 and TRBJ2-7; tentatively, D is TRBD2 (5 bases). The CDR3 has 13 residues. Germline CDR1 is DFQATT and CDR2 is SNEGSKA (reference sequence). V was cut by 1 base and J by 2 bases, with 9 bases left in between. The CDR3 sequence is CSARAGKTYEQYF. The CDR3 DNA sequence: TGCAGTGCTAGAGCGGGAAAAACCTACGAGCAGTACTTC.

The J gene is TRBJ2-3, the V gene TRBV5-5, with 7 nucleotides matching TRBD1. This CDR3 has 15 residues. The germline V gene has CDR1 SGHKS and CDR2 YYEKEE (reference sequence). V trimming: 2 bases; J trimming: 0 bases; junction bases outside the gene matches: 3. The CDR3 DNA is TGTGCCAGCAGCTTCGGACAGGCAAGCACAGATACGCAGTATTTT. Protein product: CASSFGQASTDTQYF.

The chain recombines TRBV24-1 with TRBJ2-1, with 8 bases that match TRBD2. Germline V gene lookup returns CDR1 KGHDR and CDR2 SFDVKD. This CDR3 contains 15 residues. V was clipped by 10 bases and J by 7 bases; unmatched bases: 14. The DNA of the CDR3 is TGTGCCACTGAATCGGGGGGGTCCCTACGGAATGAGCAGTTCTTC. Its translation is CATESGGSLRNEQFF.

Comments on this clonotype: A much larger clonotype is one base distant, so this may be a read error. The CDR3 nucleotides are TGCAGTGAAAGCTACGGGGGGGCCTACAATGAGCAGTACTTC. Amino acid sequence: CSESYGGAYNEQYF. The V and J genes are TRBV20-1 and TRBJ2-7; 8 positions agree with TRBD2. The CDR3 extends over 14 amino acids. Germline CDR1 and CDR2: DFQATT and SNEGSKA (reference sequence). Trimming removed 7 bases from V and 7 bases from J; junction bases left unmatched: 15.

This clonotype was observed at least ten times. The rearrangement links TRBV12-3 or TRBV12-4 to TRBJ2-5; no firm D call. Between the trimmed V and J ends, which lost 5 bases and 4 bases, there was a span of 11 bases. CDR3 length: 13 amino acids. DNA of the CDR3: TGTGCCAGCAGTGCTGACATAGGAGAGACCCAGTACTTC. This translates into CASSADIGETQYF.

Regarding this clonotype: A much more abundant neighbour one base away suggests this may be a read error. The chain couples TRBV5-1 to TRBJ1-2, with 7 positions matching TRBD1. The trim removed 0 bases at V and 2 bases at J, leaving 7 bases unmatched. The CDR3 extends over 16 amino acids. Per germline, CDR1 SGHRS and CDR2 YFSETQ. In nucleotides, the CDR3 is TGCGCCAGCAGCTTGGCTGGACAGGAACAAAACTATGGCTACACCTTC. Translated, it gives CASSLAGQEQNYGYTF. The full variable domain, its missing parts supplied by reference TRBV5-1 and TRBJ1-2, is KAGVTQTPRYLIKTRGQQVTLSCSPISGHRSVSWYQQTPGQGLQFLFEYFSETQRNKGNFPGRFSGRQFSNSRSEMNVSTLELGDSALYLCASSLAGQEQNYGYTFGSGTRLTVV.

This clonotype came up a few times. In nucleotides, the CDR3 is TGCGCCAGCAGATATGGGACAGGGAGGGGGAATGAGCAGTACTTC. Amino acids: CASRYGTGRGNEQYF. The chain is built from TRBV5-1 and TRBJ2-5, with 9 bases matching TRBD1. The CDR3 is 15 amino acids. With V trimmed by 5 bases and J by 11 bases, 16 bases remained unmatched. Germline loops: CDR1 SGHRS, CDR2 YFSETQ.

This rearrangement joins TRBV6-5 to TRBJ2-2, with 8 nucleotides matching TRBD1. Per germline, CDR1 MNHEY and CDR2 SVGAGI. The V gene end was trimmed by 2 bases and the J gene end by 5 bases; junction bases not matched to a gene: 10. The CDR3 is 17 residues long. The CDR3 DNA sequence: TGTGCCAGCAGTTACCGACGGAAGACAGGGGAGACCGGGGAGCTGTTTTTT. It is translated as CASSYRRKTGETGELFF.

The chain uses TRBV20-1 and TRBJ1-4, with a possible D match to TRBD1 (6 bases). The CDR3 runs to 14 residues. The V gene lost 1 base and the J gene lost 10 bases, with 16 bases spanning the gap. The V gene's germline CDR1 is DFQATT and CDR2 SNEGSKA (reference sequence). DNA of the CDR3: TGCAGTGCTAGAGCAATTGTAGGGGGGACAAAACTGTTTTTT. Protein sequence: CSARAIVGGTKLFF.

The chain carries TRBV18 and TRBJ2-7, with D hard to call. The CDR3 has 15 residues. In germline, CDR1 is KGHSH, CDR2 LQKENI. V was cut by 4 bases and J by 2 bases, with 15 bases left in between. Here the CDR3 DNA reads TGTGCCAGCTCACTGGACCAGGCTGGGGCCTACGAGCAGTACTTC. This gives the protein CASSLDQAGAYEQYF.

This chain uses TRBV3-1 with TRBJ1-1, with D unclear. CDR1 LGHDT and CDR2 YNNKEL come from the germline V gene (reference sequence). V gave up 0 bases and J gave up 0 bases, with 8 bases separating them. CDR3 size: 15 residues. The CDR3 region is CASSQEYLLNTEAFF. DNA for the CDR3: TGTGCCAGCAGCCAAGAATATTTACTGAACACTGAAGCTTTCTTT.

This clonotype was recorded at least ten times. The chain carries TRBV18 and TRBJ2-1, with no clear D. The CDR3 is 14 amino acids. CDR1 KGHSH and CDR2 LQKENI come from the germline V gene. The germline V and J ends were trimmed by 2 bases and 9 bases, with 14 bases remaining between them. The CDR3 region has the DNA TGTGCCAGCTCACCAGAAGTCTCGGATAGTGAGCAGTTCTTC. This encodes CASSPEVSDSEQFF.

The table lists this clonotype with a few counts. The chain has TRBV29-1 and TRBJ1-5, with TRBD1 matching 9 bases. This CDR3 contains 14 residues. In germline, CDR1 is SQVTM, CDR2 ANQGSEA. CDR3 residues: CRYKQGARSQPQHF. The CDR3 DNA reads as TGCAGGTATAAACAGGGGGCGCGAAGTCAGCCCCAGCATTTT.

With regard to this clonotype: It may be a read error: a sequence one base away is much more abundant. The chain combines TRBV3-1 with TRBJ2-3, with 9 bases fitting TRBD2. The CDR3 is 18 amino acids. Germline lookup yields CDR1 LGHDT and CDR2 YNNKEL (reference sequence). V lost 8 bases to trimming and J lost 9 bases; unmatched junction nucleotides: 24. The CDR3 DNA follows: TGTGCCAGCGGCCCTCTACGGGGGAGCGGGGGGCCGGTGAGGACGCAGTATTTT. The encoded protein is CASGPLRGSGGPVRTQYF.